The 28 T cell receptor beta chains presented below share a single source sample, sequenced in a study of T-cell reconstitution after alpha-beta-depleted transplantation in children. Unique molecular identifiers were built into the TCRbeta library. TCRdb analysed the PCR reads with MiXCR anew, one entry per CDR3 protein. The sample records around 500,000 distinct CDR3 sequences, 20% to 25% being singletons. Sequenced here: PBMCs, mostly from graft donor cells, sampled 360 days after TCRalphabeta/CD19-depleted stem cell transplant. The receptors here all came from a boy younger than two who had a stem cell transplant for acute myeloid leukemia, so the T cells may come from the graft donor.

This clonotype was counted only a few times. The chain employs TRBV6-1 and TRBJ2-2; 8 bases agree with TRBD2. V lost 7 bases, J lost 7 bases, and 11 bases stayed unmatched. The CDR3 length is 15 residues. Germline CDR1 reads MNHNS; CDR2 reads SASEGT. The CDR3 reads CASMAFGGADGELFF. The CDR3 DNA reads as TGTGCCAGCATGGCTTTCGGGGGGGCCGACGGGGAGCTGTTTTTT.

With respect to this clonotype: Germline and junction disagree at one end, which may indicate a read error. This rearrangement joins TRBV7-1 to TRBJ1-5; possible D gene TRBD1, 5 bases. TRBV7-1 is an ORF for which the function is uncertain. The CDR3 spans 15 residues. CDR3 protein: CASSPARGDVGPQHF. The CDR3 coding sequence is TGTGCCAGCAGCCCAGCACGCGGGGACGTTGGGCCCCAGCATTTT.

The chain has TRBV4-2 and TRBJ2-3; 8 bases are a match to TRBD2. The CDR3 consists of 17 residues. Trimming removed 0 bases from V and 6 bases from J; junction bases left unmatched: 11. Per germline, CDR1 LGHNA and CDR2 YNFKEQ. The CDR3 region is CASSQDRNSGTGDTQYF. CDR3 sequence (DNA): TGTGCCAGCAGCCAAGATCGGAATAGCGGGACCGGGGATACGCAGTATTTT.

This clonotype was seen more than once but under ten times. Written as DNA, the CDR3 is TGTGCCAGCAGGGGGGGACTGCGGAGCTCCTACAATGAGCAGTTCTTC. Translation gives CASRGGLRSSYNEQFF. This sequence joins TRBV5-6 and TRBJ2-1, with D perhaps TRBD2 (6 bases). V was clipped by 5 bases and J by 0 bases, with 15 bases between them. CDR3 length: 16 residues. In germline, CDR1 is SGHDT, CDR2 YYEEEE.

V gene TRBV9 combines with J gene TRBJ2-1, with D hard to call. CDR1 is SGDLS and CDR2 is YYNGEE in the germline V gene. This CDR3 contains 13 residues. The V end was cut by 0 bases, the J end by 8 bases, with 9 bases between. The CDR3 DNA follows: TGTGCCAGCAGCGTAGAGACTGTAGATGAGCAGTTCTTC. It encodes CASSVETVDEQFF.

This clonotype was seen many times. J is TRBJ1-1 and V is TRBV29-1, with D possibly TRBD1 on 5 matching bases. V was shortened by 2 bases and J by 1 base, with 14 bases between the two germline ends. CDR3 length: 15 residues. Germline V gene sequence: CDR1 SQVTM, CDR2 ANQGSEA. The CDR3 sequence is CSVEPFSGANTEAFF. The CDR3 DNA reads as TGCAGCGTTGAACCGTTTAGCGGGGCGAACACTGAAGCTTTCTTT.

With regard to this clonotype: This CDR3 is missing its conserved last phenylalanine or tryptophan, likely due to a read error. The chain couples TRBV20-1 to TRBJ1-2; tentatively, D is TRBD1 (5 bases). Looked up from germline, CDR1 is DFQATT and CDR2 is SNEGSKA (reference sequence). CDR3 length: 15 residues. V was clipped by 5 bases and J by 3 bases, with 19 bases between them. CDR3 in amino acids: CSARVPLGVYYGYTS. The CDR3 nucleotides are TGCAGTGCTCGCGTTCCCTTAGGGGTCTACTATGGCTACACCTCC.

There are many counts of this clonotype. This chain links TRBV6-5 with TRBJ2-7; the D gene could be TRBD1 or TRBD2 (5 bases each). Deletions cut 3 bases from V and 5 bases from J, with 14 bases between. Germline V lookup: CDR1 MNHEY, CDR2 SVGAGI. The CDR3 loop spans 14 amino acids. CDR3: CASSYRSRENEQYF. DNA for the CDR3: TGTGCCAGCAGTTATCGATCCAGGGAGAACGAGCAGTACTTC.

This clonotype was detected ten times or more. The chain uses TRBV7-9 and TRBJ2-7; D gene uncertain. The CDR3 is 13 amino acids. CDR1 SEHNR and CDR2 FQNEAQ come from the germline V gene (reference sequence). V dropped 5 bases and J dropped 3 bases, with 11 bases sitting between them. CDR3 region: CASSRTDYYEQYF. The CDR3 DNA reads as TGTGCCAGCAGCCGGACGGATTACTACGAGCAGTACTTC.

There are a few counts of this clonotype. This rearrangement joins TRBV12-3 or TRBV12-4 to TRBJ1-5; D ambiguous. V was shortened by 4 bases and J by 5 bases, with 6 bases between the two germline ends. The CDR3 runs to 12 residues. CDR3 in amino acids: CASSWDDQPQHF. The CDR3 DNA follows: TGTGCCAGCAGTTGGGATGATCAGCCCCAGCATTTT.

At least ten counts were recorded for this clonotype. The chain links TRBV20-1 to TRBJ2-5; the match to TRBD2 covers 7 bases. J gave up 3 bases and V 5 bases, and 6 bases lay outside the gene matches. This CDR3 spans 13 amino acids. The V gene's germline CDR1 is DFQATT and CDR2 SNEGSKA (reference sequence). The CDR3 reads CSASSGAKETQYF. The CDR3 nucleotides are TGCAGTGCTTCCAGCGGGGCAAAAGAGACCCAGTACTTC.

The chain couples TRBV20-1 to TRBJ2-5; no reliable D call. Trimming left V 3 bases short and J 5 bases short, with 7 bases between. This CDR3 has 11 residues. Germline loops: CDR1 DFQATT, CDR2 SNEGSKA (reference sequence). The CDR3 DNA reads TGCAGTGCTAGCTCGGTGGAGACCCAGTACTTC. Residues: CSASSVETQYF.

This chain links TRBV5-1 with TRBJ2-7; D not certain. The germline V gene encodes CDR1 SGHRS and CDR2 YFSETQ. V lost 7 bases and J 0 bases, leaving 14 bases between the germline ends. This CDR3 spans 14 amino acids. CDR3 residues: CASRPTDLSYEQYF. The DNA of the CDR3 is TGCGCCAGCCGCCCGACGGACCTCTCCTACGAGCAGTACTTC.

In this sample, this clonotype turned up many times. The CDR3 sequence: CSVEKAGRGQYYEQYF. The CDR3 coding sequence is TGCAGCGTCGAGAAGGCCGGCAGGGGACAATACTACGAGCAGTACTTC. The chain combines TRBV29-1 with TRBJ2-7; TRBD1 is a possible D gene (6 bases). V lost 6 bases and J 3 bases, leaving 24 bases between the germline ends. The CDR3 sequence is 16 residues long. Germline V gene data show CDR1 as SQVTM and CDR2 as ANQGSEA.

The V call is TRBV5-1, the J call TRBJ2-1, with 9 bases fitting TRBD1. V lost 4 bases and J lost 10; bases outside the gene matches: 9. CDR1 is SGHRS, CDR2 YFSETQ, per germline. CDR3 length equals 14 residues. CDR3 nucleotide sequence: TGCGCCAGCAGCCCACAGGGGGCCCCGTGGGAGCAGTTCTTC. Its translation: CASSPQGAPWEQFF.

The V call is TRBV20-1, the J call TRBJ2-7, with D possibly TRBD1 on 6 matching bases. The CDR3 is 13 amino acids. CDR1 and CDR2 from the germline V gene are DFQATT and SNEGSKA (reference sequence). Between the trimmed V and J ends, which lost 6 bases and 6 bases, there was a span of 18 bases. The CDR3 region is CSATSRGSGEQYV. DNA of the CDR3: TGCAGTGCCACTAGTAGGGGGAGCGGCGAGCAGTACGTC.

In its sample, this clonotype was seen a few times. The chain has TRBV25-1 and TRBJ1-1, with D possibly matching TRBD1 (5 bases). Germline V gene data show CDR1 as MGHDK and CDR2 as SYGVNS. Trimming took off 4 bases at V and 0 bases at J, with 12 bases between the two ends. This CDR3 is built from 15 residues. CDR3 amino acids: CASSAGLIMNTEAFF. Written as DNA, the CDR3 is TGTGCCAGCAGTGCGGGACTGATCATGAACACTGAAGCTTTCTTT.

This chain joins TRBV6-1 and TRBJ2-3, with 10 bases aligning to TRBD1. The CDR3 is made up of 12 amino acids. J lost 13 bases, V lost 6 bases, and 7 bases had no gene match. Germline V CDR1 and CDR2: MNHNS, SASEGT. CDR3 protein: CASSPSGTGEYF. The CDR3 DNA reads TGTGCCAGCAGCCCTTCCGGGACAGGGGAGTATTTT.

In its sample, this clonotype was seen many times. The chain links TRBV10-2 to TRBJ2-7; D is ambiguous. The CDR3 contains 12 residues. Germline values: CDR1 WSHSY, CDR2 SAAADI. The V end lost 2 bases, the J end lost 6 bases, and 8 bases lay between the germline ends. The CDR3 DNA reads TGCGCCAGCAGTGAGGGGATGGCCGAGCAGTACGTC. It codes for CASSEGMAEQYV.

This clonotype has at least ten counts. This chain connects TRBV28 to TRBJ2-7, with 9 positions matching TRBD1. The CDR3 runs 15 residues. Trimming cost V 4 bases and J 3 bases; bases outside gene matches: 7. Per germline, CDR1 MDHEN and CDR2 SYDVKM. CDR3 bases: TGTGCCAGCAGTTCACCGGGACAGGGTGTCTACGAGCAGTACGTC. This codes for CASSSPGQGVYEQYV.

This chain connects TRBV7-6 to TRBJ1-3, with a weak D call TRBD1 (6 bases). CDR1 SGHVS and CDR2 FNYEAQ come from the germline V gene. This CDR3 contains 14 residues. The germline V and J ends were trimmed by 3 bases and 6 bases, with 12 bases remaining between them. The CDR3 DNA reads TGTGCCAGCAGCTTGCAGGGGTATGAAAACACCATATATTTT. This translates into CASSLQGYENTIYF. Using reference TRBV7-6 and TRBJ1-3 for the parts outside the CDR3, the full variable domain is GAGVSQSPRYKVTKRGQDVALRCDPISGHVSLYWYRQALGQGPEFLTYFNYEAQQDKSGLPNDRFSAERPEGSISTLTIQRTEQRDSAMYRCASSLQGYENTIYFGEGSWLTVV.

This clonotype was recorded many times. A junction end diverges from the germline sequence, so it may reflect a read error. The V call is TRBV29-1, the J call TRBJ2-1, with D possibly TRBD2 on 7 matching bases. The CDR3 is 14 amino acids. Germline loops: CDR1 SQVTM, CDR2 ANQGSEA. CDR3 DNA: TGCAGCTTTGAGGGGGGCGGGGGCTACAATGAGCAGTTCTTC. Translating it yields CSFEGGGGYNEQFF.

Here the CDR3 reads CASSRWDSLETQYF. In DNA form, the CDR3 reads TGTGCCAGCAGCCGCTGGGACTCCTTAGAGACCCAGTACTTC. V and J are TRBV2 and TRBJ2-5, with D possibly being TRBD2 (6 bases). CDR1 is SNHLY and CDR2 is FYNNEI in the germline V gene. The length of the CDR3 is 14 residues. Trimming removed 6 bases at V and 4 bases at J, with 15 bases between.

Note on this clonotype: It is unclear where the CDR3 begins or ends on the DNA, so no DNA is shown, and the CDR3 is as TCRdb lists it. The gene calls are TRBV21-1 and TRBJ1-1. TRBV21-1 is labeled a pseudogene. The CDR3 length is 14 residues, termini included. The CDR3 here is CASSEVGPGAEAFF.

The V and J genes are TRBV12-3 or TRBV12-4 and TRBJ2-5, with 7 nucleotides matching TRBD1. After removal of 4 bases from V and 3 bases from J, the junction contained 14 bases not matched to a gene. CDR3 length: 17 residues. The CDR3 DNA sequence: TGTGCCAGCAGTTCTGGTGTACAGGGGATTATTAAAGAGACCCAGTACTTC. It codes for CASSSGVQGIIKETQYF.

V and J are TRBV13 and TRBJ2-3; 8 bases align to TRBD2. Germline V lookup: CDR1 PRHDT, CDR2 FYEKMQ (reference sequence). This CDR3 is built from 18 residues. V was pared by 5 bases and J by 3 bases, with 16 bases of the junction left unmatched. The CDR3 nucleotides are TGTGCCAGCAGCCTAACAGACCTCACCGGGGGGGCAACAGATACGCAGTATTTT. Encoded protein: CASSLTDLTGGATDTQYF.

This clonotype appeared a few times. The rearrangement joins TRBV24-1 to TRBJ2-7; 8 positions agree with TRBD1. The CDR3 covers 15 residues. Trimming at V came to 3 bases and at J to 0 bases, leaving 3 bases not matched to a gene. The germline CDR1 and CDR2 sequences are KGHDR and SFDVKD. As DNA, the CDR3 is TGTGCCACCAGTGATGGGGGGACAGGCTCCTACGAGCAGTACTTC. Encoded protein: CATSDGGTGSYEQYF.

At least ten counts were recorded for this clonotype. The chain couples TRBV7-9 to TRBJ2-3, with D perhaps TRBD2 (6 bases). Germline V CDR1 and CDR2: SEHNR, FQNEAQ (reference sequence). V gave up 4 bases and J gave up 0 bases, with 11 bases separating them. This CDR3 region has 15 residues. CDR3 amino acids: CASSWTGTSTDTQYF. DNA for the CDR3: TGTGCCAGCAGCTGGACCGGGACTAGCACAGATACGCAGTATTTT.